This T cell receptor beta chain was obtained from a study of response to subunit inactivated influenza vaccine. There are 16 residues in the CDR3. Germline V lookup: CDR1 ENHRY, CDR2 SYGVKD. The ends lost 4 bases at V and 4 bases at J; junction bases unmatched: 6. This clonotype was picked up a small number of times. Its antigen is unidentified. Overall study results and limits: That few new T cells are recruited by each seasonal influenza vaccination was the authors' suggestion.

TCRdb fed the RT-PCR reads into MiXCR, producing one record per CDR3 protein. The data contain approximately 680,000 distinct CDR3 sequences, roughly 14% of them seen just once; the ten biggest clones take up 11%. This clonotype was sampled from a man in his forties or fifties who received an inactivated influenza vaccine. The chain is built from TRBV10-3 and TRBJ2-3; TRBD2 matches 12 bases. The sample here was PBMCs from blood, taken roughly 13 days after vaccination. CDR3 bases: TGTGCCATCAGTGGCCTAGCGGGAGGGCCCTCAGATACGCAGTATTTT. Translation: CAISGLAGGPSDTQYF.